This TCR beta chain was found in a study of OX40 agonist ivuxolimab in advanced cancers. Regarding the complete study: Ivuxolimab was an agonistic, fully human IgG2 monoclonal antibody directed against OX40 (CD134), a costimulatory receptor. Intravenous ivuxolimab was administered to patients every 2 weeks at six dose levels: 0.01, 0.1, 0.3, 1.5, 3 and 10 mg/kg. Among the 50 to 55 dose-escalation patients, some 19 had hepatocellular carcinoma, roughly 15 melanoma, 9 renal cell carcinoma and 9 head and neck cancer. In the dose-escalation cohort, about four fifths of patients were male, and the mean age was roughly 60 years with a range of roughly 23 to 79. Patients were allowed to have had prior anti-PD-1, anti-PD-L1 or anti-CTLA-4 therapy, and approximately 40% of the dose-escalation patients had previously received checkpoint inhibitors. Partial responses occurred in three dose-escalation patients, of whom one had hepatocellular carcinoma and two had cutaneous melanoma. Peripheral TCRbeta sequencing was intended to test whether TCR sequence diversity was altered and clonal T-cell expansion was caused by ivuxolimab. The monotherapy dose-escalation portion (N of about 47 patients) of the phase I ivuxolimab trial is reported in the paper. Study-wide findings and limitations: Low levels of normalized T-cell clonal expansion were also shown by some nonresponding patients. Which antigens the clonally expanded peripheral T cells were specific for was not determined. In the 0.1-3.0 mg/kg groups, partial responders had among the lowest normalized peripheral clonal expansion, particularly in CD8+ T cells. At doses from 0.1 to 3.0 mg/kg, clonal expansion was seen in both CD4+ and CD8+ blood T cells between baseline and week 6. After ivuxolimab, CD8+ T cells had more expanded clones than CD4+ T cells on average.

In its sample, this clone was seen a few times. The antigen this receptor binds is unknown. No base qualities exist here, and no much larger clone lies one base off it. The trial excluded patients who had a history of autoimmune disease or were on systemic immunosuppression. Peripheral blood for TCR sequencing was collected from all dose cohorts at baseline, on cycle 4 day 1, and on cycle 7 day 1. Samples were obtained from an open-label, multicenter, first-in-human phase I dose-escalation trial of ivuxolimab. Adults with locally advanced or metastatic melanoma, renal cell carcinoma, hepatocellular carcinoma or head and neck squamous cell carcinoma were enrolled in the trial. CD4+ and CD8+ T cells were sorted separately from peripheral blood before TCR sequencing. As encoded in the germline V gene, CDR1 is SGHRS while CDR2 is YFSETQ. Including the terminal cysteine and phenylalanine, the CDR3 comprises 14 residues. The CDR3 DNA has 42 bases and is translated from base 1. V is trimmed back by 1 base and J by 2 bases, and the junction contains 0 bases that no gene match accounts for.

For sequencing of the TCRbeta CDR3 region, genomic DNA was extracted from the sorted cells. The immunoSEQ Assay was used for sequencing of TCRbeta CDR3 regions. TCRdb stores this immuneACCESS table with in-frame sequences only. Part of the clones is absent; in the studies checked, under half of the shortfall reflects unresolved V genes, and no reason is known for the rest. Across this sample there are roughly 41,000 clones, with 70% to 85% seen only once. Clones ranked in the top ten supply 1.5% to 2% of the sample. This sequence was found in an adult with an advanced solid tumor such as melanoma, head and neck, liver or kidney cancer. The sequencing here drew on CD4+ or CD8+ T cells sorted from blood, taken in a trial of the OX40 agonist ivuxolimab. Recombination connected TRBV5-1 to TRBJ2-1; 7 bases in between match TRBD2. Here the CDR3 is given as CASSLSGTYNEQFF. At the DNA level, the sequence is TGCGCCAGCAGCTTGAGCGGGACCTACAATGAGCAGTTCTTC.